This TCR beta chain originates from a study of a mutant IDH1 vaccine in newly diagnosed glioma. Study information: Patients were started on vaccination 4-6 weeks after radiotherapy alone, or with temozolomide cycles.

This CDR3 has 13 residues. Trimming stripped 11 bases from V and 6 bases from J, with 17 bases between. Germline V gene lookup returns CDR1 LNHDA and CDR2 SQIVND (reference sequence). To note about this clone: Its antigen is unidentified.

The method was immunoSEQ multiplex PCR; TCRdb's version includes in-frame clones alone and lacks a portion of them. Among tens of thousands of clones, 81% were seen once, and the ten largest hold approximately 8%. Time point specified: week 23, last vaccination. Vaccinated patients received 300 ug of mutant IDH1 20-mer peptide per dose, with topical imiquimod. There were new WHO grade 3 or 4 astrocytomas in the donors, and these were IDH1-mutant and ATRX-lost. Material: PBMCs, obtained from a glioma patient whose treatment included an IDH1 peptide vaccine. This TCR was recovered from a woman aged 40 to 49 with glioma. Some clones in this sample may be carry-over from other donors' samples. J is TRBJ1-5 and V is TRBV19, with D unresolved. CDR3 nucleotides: TGTGCCTCACGGAGGCAGGTTGGTCAGCCCCAGCATTTT. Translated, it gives CASRRQVGQPQHF.